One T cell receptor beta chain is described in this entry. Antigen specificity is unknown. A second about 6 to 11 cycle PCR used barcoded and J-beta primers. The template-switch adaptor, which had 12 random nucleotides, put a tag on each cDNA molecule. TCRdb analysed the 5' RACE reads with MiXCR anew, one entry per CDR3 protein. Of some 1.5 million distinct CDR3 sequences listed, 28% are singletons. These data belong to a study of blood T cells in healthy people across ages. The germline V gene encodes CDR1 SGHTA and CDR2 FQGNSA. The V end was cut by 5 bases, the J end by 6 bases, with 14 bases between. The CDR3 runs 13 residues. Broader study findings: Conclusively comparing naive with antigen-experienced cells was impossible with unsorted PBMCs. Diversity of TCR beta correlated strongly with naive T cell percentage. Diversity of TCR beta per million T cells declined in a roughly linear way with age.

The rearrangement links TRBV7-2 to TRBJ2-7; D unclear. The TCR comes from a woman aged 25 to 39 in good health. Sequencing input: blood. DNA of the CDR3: TGTGCCAGCAGCCCTGGACGGCCCGTCGAGCAGTACTTC. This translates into CASSPGRPVEQYF.